These 18 T cell receptor beta chains share one sample of origin, sequenced in a study of response to subunit inactivated influenza vaccine (dated by TCRdb to the late 2010s). This sample's time point label indicates: around 47 days after influenza vaccine administration. Library preparation employed RT-PCR. For sequencing, an Illumina HiSeq 2500 was employed. TCRdb redid the processing of the public reads, applying fastp at Q25 and MiXCR, and retained in-frame beta chains. One record per CDR3 amino acid sequence lists the most common genes and DNA. This sample has 540,000 or so distinct CDR3 sequences in its table, and roughly 13% of those were observed once. The ten largest clones take up less than 15% of the sample. The starting material was PBMCs from blood, obtained 40 to 50 days after vaccination. The receptor source for this set is a man over 45 who received an inactivated influenza vaccine. Donor details come from another sample of the same person, matched by shared clones.

This clonotype was seen a handful of times. This chain links TRBV20-1 with TRBJ2-1; 9 bases agree with TRBD1. Germline trimming cut 0 bases from V and 8 bases from J; bases unmatched to any gene: 5. In germline, CDR1 is DFQATT, CDR2 SNEGSKA (reference sequence). This CDR3 contains 14 residues. CDR3 sequence reads: CSAREDRGWDEQFF. The DNA for the CDR3 is TGCAGTGCTAGAGAGGACAGGGGATGGGATGAGCAGTTCTTC.

This clonotype was recorded at least ten times. The J gene is TRBJ1-2, the V gene TRBV12-3 or TRBV12-4; 9 bases are shared with TRBD1. This CDR3 spans 13 amino acids. Germline trimming cut 5 bases from V and 5 bases from J; bases unmatched to any gene: 3. The CDR3 bases are TGTGCCAGCAGTCTGACAGGGGGATATGGCTACACCTTC. Amino acids: CASSLTGGYGYTF.

This clonotype appeared a few times. The chain employs TRBV5-1 and TRBJ2-3; 10 nucleotides agree with TRBD2. Germline-derived CDR1 and CDR2 are SGHRS and YFSETQ. The length of the CDR3 is 15 residues. Unmatched junction bases numbered 6, after V lost 4 bases and J lost 4 bases. The CDR3 region has the DNA TGCGCCAGCAGCCCCACTAGCGGGAATGCAGATACGCAGTATTTT. Translation: CASSPTSGNADTQYF.

The CDR3 nucleotides read TGTGCCAGCAGCCCCGCGGGAACAGGGGCAGATACGCAGTATTTT. Protein sequence: CASSPAGTGADTQYF. V gene TRBV9 combines with J gene TRBJ2-3; possible D gene TRBD1, 7 bases. This CDR3 has 15 amino acids. V was trimmed by 4 bases and J by 4 bases, leaving 16 bases between them. Germline loops: CDR1 SGDLS, CDR2 YYNGEE. The complete variable domain, with remaining parts taken from reference TRBV9 and TRBJ2-3, reads DSGVTQTPKHLITATGQRVTLRCSPRSGDLSVYWYQQSLDQGLQFLIQYYNGEERAKGNILERFSAQQFPDLHSELNLSSLELGDSALYFCASSPAGTGADTQYFGPGTRLTVL.

Many counts were recorded for this clonotype. The CDR3 DNA reads TGCAGTGCTAGGCAAACCTCGGGAGGCGGGGAGCTGTTTTTT. It codes for CSARQTSGGGELFF. The rearrangement joins TRBV20-1 to TRBJ2-2, with 7 bases matching TRBD2. The CDR3 is 14 amino acids. After removal of 3 bases from V and 7 bases from J, the junction contained 8 bases not matched to a gene. Germline CDR1 DFQATT, CDR2 SNEGSKA (reference sequence).

The chain joins TRBV28 to TRBJ2-2, with 9 bases that match TRBD2. Trimming at V came to 6 bases and at J to 8 bases, leaving 13 bases not matched to a gene. CDR3 length equals 16 residues. Germline-derived CDR1 and CDR2 are MDHEN and SYDVKM. Written as DNA, the CDR3 is TGTGCCAGCAGAAGCTTTAAGCGGGGGGCTCGTGGGGAGCTGTTTTTT. The encoded protein is CASRSFKRGARGELFF.

This clonotype has more than one count but fewer than ten. The DNA of the CDR3 is TGTGCCAGCAGTCGCCCTGGCGGTCAAGAGACCCAGTACTTC. This codes for CASSRPGGQETQYF. The V call is TRBV12-3 or TRBV12-4, the J call TRBJ2-5; the D is unclear. The CDR3 spans 14 residues. V lost 5 bases and J 2 bases, leaving 12 bases between the germline ends.

This clonotype was observed many times. This rearrangement joins TRBV4-2 to TRBJ2-1, with 7 positions matching TRBD1. The CDR3 covers 17 residues. Germline trimming cut 4 bases from V and 8 bases from J; bases unmatched to any gene: 17. CDR1 is LGHNA and CDR2 is YNFKEQ in the germline V gene. This chain's CDR3 is CASSPRALTGWVDEQFF. The DNA for the CDR3 is TGTGCCAGCAGCCCGAGGGCACTGACAGGGTGGGTCGATGAGCAGTTCTTC.

V usage is TRBV20-1 and J usage is TRBJ2-7; D is perhaps TRBD2 (6 bases). This CDR3 region has 13 residues. CDR1 is DFQATT and CDR2 is SNEGSKA in the germline V gene (reference sequence). The V gene lost 5 bases and the J gene lost 2 bases, with 13 bases spanning the gap. Here the CDR3 DNA reads TGCAGTGCTGATCTTCGGGGGACCTACGAGCAGTACTTC. It translates to CSADLRGTYEQYF.

This clonotype has ten or more counts. The rearrangement joins TRBV3-1 to TRBJ2-7; 11 nucleotides line up with TRBD1. V lost 5 bases, J lost 3 bases, and 12 bases stayed unmatched. This CDR3 spans 17 amino acids. The germline V gene encodes CDR1 LGHDT and CDR2 YNNKEL (reference sequence). The DNA of the CDR3 is TGTGCCAGCAGCACTCGGGACAGGGGGAACGGGATCTACGAGCAGTACTTC. This encodes CASSTRDRGNGIYEQYF.

In this sample, this clonotype turned up a few times. The gene calls are TRBV5-1 and TRBJ1-1, with a possible D match to TRBD1 (5 bases). V dropped 0 bases and J dropped 9 bases, with 12 bases sitting between them. The CDR3 runs to 13 residues. Germline assignment: CDR1 SGHRS and CDR2 YFSETQ. CDR3 bases: TGCGCCAGCAGCTTGGTGGCAGGGACCCAAGCTTTCTTT. It encodes CASSLVAGTQAFF.

At least ten counts were recorded for this clonotype. V and J are TRBV20-1 and TRBJ2-7; 7 bases align to TRBD2. Losses at the gene ends were 5 bases for V and 4 bases for J; bases not matched to a gene: 17. This CDR3 region has 16 residues. Germline values: CDR1 DFQATT, CDR2 SNEGSKA (reference sequence). The CDR3 DNA reads as TGCAGTGCTCGACAATTGGGACTAAACTACGGTTACGAGCAGTACTTC. Translating gives CSARQLGLNYGYEQYF.

This clonotype was detected a few times. CDR3 residues: CASSDGQPLIHEQYF. CDR3 DNA sequence: TGTGCCAGCAGTGACGGACAGCCACTTATCCACGAGCAGTACTTC. The chain recombines TRBV25-1 with TRBJ2-7, with a tentative D call TRBD1 (6 bases). V dropped 3 bases and J dropped 5 bases, with 17 bases sitting between them. CDR1 and CDR2 (germline): MGHDK, SYGVNS. This CDR3 region has 15 residues.

This clonotype was detected only a few times. The J gene is TRBJ2-5, the V gene TRBV6-5; 7 bases map to TRBD2. Germline loops: CDR1 MNHEY, CDR2 SVGAGI. V lost 3 bases, J lost 5 bases, and 3 bases stayed unmatched. This CDR3 spans 13 amino acids. CDR3 region: CASSYLGGETQYF. CDR3 in DNA: TGTGCCAGCAGTTATCTGGGGGGGGAGACCCAGTACTTC.

This clonotype was counted at least ten times. The J gene is TRBJ2-1, the V gene TRBV12-3 or TRBV12-4; possibly TRBD2 for D (5 bases). The CDR3 has 16 residues. Trimming left V 6 bases short and J 0 bases short, with 15 bases between. As DNA, the CDR3 is TGTGCCAGCAGCCCTTTCGGGAAGAGCTCCTACAATGAGCAGTTCTTC. Encoded protein: CASSPFGKSSYNEQFF.

The rearrangement joins TRBV6-2 or TRBV6-3 to TRBJ2-1, with 8 positions matching TRBD2. The germline gives CDR1 MNHEY, CDR2 SVGEGT. CDR3 length: 14 amino acids. The V segment lost 6 bases and the J segment 5 bases; nucleotides outside the gene matches: 6. The CDR3, as DNA: TGTGCCAGCAGAATATTAGCGGGACACAATGAGCAGTTCTTC. Its translation: CASRILAGHNEQFF.

This clonotype showed up just a few times. This chain joins TRBV11-2 and TRBJ2-1, with 12 positions matching TRBD2. Germline-derived CDR1 and CDR2 are SGHAT and FQNNGV. This CDR3 has 16 residues. J lost 6 bases, V lost 2 bases, and 5 bases had no gene match. CDR3 in amino acids: CASSLTTSGSSNEQFF. In DNA form, the CDR3 reads TGTGCCAGCAGCTTAACGACTAGCGGGAGTAGCAATGAGCAGTTCTTC. Looking up the rest from reference TRBV11-2 and TRBJ2-1 gives the full variable domain: EAGVAQSPRYKIIEKRQSVAFWCNPISGHATLYWYQQILGQGPKLLIQFQNNGVVDDSQLPKDRFSAERLKGVDSTLKIQPAKLEDSAVYLCASSLTTSGSSNEQFFGPGTRLTVL.

This clonotype was counted a few times. This chain connects TRBV6-1 to TRBJ2-1; TRBD2 matches at 13 bases. There are 13 residues in the CDR3. Germline CDR1 reads MNHNS; CDR2 reads SASEGT. The V segment lost 9 bases and the J segment 7 bases; nucleotides outside the gene matches: 3. This CDR3 is CASRTSGSNEQFF. The CDR3 DNA follows: TGTGCCAGTAGGACTAGCGGGAGTAATGAGCAGTTCTTC.